This T cell receptor (beta chain) was found in a study of T cell responses to AZD1222 COVID-19 vaccine. Whole-study findings and limits: CD4 TCRs linked to vaccination spanned spike, dominating at 160-218 and 743-854.

In its sample, this clone was seen a few times. No antigen is known for it. Clones were sequenced by immunoSEQ multiplex PCR, and TCRdb holds only the in-frame ones, with some missing. This sample has 150,000 or so clones; roughly 88% occur once, and the top ten carry 3% to 4%. The germline V gene has CDR1 ENHRY and CDR2 SYGVKD. The CDR3 length is 13 residues. Trimming shortened V by 8 bases and J by 5 bases, and 16 bases separated the two germline ends. This chain links TRBV10-3 with TRBJ2-7; perhaps TRBD1 as D (6 bases). The sequence was collected from an adult in good health. The sample was peripheral blood, taken on day 0 of MenACWY control vaccination. The DNA of the CDR3 is TGTGCCATCGGCGGACAGTTGAGGAACGAGCAGTACTTC. Its translation: CAIGGQLRNEQYF.